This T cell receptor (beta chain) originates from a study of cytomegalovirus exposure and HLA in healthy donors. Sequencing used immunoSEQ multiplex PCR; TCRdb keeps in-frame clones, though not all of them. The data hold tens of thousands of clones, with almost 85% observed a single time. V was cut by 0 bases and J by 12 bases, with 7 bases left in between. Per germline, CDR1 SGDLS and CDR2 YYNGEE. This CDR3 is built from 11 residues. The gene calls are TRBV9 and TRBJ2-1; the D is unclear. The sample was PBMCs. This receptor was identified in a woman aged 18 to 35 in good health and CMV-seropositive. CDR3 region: CASSVGSVQFF. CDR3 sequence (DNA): TGTGCCAGCAGCGTAGGTTCGGTGCAGTTCTTC.